This T cell receptor (beta chain) was identified in a study of T-cell reconstitution after alpha-beta-depleted transplantation in children. V lost 8 bases to trimming and J lost 0 bases, with 11 bases between them. Germline CDR1 and CDR2: MNHEY and SVGEGT. The CDR3 has 14 residues. This clonotype was observed many times. Unique molecular identifiers tagged the TCRbeta library. TCRdb re-called the PCR reads through MiXCR, storing one row per CDR3 protein. Of hundreds of thousands of distinct CDR3 sequences in the sample, roughly 15% were seen once. The chain recombines TRBV6-2 or TRBV6-3 with TRBJ2-1, with a possible D match to TRBD2 (5 bases). This clonotype was sampled from a human donor who donated a stem cell graft to a child with acute myeloid leukemia. This specimen was PBMCs from the stem cell graft donor, taken from the stem cell graft. The CDR3 loop reads CASGGFSSYNEQFF. DNA for the CDR3: TGTGCCAGCGGCGGGTTCAGCTCCTACAATGAGCAGTTCTTC.